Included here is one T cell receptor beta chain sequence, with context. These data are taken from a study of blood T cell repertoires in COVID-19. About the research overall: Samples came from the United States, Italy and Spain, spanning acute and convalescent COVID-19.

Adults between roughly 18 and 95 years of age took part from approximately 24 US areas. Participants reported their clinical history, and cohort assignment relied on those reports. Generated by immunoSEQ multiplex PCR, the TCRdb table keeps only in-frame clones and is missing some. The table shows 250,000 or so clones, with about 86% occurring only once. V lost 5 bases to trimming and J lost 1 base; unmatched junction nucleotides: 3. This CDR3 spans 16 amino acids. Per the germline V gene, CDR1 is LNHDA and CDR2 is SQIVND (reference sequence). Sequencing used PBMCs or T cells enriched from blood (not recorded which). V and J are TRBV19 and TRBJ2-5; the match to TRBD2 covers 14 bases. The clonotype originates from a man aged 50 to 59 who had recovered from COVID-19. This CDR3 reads CASSWTSGGLQETQYF. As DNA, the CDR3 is TGTGCCAGTAGTTGGACTAGCGGGGGGCTCCAAGAGACCCAGTACTTC. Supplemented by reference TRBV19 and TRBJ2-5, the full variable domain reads DGGITQSPKYLFRKEGQNVTLSCEQNLNHDAMYWYRQDPGQGLRLIYYSQIVNDFQKGDIAEGYSVSREKKESFPLTVTSAQKNPTAFYLCASSWTSGGLQETQYFGPGTRLLVL.